Each of the 5 T cell receptor beta chains below was sequenced from the same sample in a study of blood T cells in healthy people across ages. Using a J-beta primer mix together with a sample-barcoded 5' primer, a second PCR was run for roughly 6 to 12 cycles. TCRdb independently ran MiXCR on the 5' RACE reads; one entry per CDR3 protein. The sample includes about 830,000 distinct CDR3 sequences, under 80% of them seen just once. Sequencing was done on a sample of blood. These receptor sequences come from a man younger than 45 in good health.

The V call is TRBV4-3, the J call TRBJ1-2; D gene unclear. This CDR3 comprises 15 residues. Germline CDR1 and CDR2: LGHNA and YSLEER. Trimming stripped 0 bases from V and 2 bases from J, with 10 bases between. The CDR3 DNA follows: TGCGCCAGCAGCCAAGAGGAGTTTCTAAACTATGGCTACACCTTC. Protein product: CASSQEEFLNYGYTF.

The chain has TRBV15 and TRBJ1-5; no clear D gene. CDR3 size: 16 residues. V lost 5 bases to trimming and J lost 4 bases, with 18 bases between them. CDR1 and CDR2 from the germline V gene are LNHNV and YYDKDF (reference sequence). The CDR3 sequence: CATSSGLGRQNQPQHF. The CDR3 region has the DNA TGTGCCACCAGCTCCGGTCTGGGCAGGCAGAATCAGCCCCAGCATTTT.

Only a few counts were recorded for this clonotype. The genes are TRBV3-1 and TRBJ2-1, with TRBD2 matching over 8 bases. V trimming: 4 bases; J trimming: 6 bases; junction bases outside the gene matches: 11. Germline CDR1 and CDR2: LGHDT and YNNKEL (reference sequence). This CDR3 comprises 16 residues. The DNA for the CDR3 is TGTGCCAGCAGCCCTTTGGGCGGGGGGCACCTCAATGAGCAGTTCTTC. This translates into CASSPLGGGHLNEQFF.

V and J are TRBV3-1 and TRBJ1-4; D remains ambiguous. The CDR3 has 15 amino acids. Germline V gene data show CDR1 as LGHDT and CDR2 as YNNKEL (reference sequence). V was shortened by 4 bases and J by 0 bases, with 9 bases between the two germline ends. The CDR3 DNA follows: TGTGCCAGCAGCCCTTACACGTCAACTAATGAAAAACTGTTTTTT. It codes for CASSPYTSTNEKLFF.

The table lists this clonotype with a few counts. CDR3 sequence reads: CASSLAPWGRSDTQYF. The DNA for the CDR3 is TGTGCCAGCAGCTTAGCACCCTGGGGTCGGTCGGATACGCAGTATTTT. The V gene is TRBV7-2, the J gene TRBJ2-3, with D hard to call. The V and J ends lost 0 bases and 6 bases respectively, with 16 bases between them. Germline V CDR1 and CDR2: SGHTA, FQGNSA. The CDR3 contains 16 residues. The full variable domain, its missing parts supplied by reference TRBV7-2 and TRBJ2-3, is GAGVSQSPSNKVTEKGKDVELRCDPISGHTALYWYRQSLGQGLEFLIYFQGNSAPDKSGLPSDRFSAERTGGSVSTLTIQRTQQEDSAVYLCASSLAPWGRSDTQYFGPGTRLTVL.